The sequence of this T cell receptor (beta chain) was determined in a study of neurological immune-mediated disorders (dated 2019 in TCRdb). Describing the broader study: Peripheral blood TCR-beta repertoires from patients with HTLV-I-associated myelopathy (HAM/TSP), patients with multiple sclerosis, and healthy controls were compared in the study using UMI-based sequencing. The roughly 99 TCR-beta libraries covered PBMC samples along with longitudinal samples, technical triplicates, and paired sorted CD4+ and CD8+ T-cell subsets. The cohort included approximately 68 subjects: approximately 14 with HAM/TSP, around 34 with multiple sclerosis, and roughly 20 healthy controls.

Blood bank volunteers in Maryland, USA served as the healthy controls. For the unsorted PBMC libraries, 2 million PBMCs were stored in RNAlater at -80 degrees C until RNA extraction and were used to generate the libraries. Peripheral blood was subjected to Ficoll-Hypaque density gradient centrifugation to isolate PBMCs, which were then cryopreserved in liquid nitrogen. cDNA was synthesized by template-switch 5'RACE using a primer with a 10-nucleotide random unique molecular identifier that tagged each TCR transcript. Each sequencing run produced over 160 million TCR-beta sequences covering 15-18 subjects. Total RNA was extracted with the RNeasy kit. TCR-beta VDJ regions were amplified with primers for the TCR constant region and the 5'RACE anchor, using the KAPA Real-time Library Amplification kit. A first PCR added sample indexes and Illumina adaptors, after which a second PCR increased the library yield. After Ampure bead purification, the roughly 650 bp TCR product was size-selected on a 2% E-gel SizeSelection system. Before pooling, library quality was checked on a Bioanalyzer, concentration was measured with Qubit, and libraries were quantified with the Kapa Library Quantification kit. Libraries were sequenced paired-end 2 x 150 bp on an Illumina HiSeq 2500. To increase sequence diversity, about 23-32% phiX was spiked into each library pool. As for the authors' bioinformatics: The UMI-based MiGEC pipeline processed quality-filtered reads and removed over 75% of raw TCR sequences during error correction. IMGT germline references were used for alignment of VDJ genes, and clonotypes were defined by a unique CDR3 amino acid sequence together with V-J genes. VDJtools evaluated clonal expansion, Shannon diversity and CDR3 relatedness (CalcPairwiseDistances, ClusterSamples); CLCbio workbench built phylogenetic trees. Clones with at least 8 unique UMIs were defined as expanded, with this threshold being based on coefficient-of-variation modelling across technical triplicates. TCRdb ran its own pipeline on the public reads, namely fastp trimming at Q25 and MiXCR clone calling, and kept in-frame beta chains. When rows share a CDR3 protein, they turn into one entry using the most common DNA and genes. TCRdb's processing, not the authors' own work, is the source of the V and J calls. The sample records under 85,000 distinct CDR3 sequences, 10% of which are singletons. The ten largest clones represent about 1.8% of the sample.

This clonotype occurred many times. Its antigen target is currently unknown. It has no much larger one-base neighbor in the sample; base qualities were not kept. Taken from the germline V gene (reference sequence), the CDR1 and CDR2 loops are DFQATT and SNEGSKA. Including the terminal cysteine and phenylalanine, the CDR3 comprises 15 residues. The retained sequence is limited to the CDR3, 45 bases, with the frame set at the first base. Here V drops 5 bases and J drops 5 bases, and the junction holds 7 bases not matched to any gene. Broader findings and caveats from the paper: No identical CDR3 amino acid sequences were shared among expanded clones across subjects, suggesting private TCR-beta repertoires in all groups. TCR clonal expansion was greatest in HAM/TSP patients and smallest in MS patients, who ranked below even healthy controls.

The sequence was obtained from a middle-aged man in good health. The specimen was PBMCs. The sequence joins TRBV20-1 to TRBJ2-7, and 15 bases in between align with TRBD2. The CDR3 loop reads CSALGLAGGYDEQYF. In nucleotide form, the sequence is TGCAGTGCTTTGGGACTAGCGGGGGGTTACGACGAGCAGTACTTC.